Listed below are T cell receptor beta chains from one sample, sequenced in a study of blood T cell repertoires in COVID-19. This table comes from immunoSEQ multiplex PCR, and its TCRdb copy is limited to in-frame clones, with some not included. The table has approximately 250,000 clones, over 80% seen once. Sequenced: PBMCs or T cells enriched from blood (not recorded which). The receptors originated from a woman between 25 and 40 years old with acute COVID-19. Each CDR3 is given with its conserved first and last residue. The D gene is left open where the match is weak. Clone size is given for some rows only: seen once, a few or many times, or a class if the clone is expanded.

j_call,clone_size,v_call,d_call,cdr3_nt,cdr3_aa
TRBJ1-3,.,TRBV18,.,TGTGCCAGCTCACCACTGGGCAGCACTGGAAACACCATATATTTT,CASSPLGSTGNTIYF
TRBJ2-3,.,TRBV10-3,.,TGTGCCACCGAGGAGGGAGTGTCCACAGATACGCAGTATTTT,CATEEGVSTDTQYF
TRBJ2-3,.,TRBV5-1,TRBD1,TGCGCCAGCAGCTTGGTAGGACAGGGGGTCGATGGCACAGATACGCAGTATTTT,CASSLVGQGVDGTDTQYF
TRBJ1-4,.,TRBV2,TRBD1,TGTGCCAGCAAACGGGGGACAGGGGATGAAAAACTGTTTTTT,CASKRGTGDEKLFF
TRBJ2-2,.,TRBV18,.,TGTGCCAGCTCACCACCGGGCGGGCCGAACACCGGGGAGCTGTTTTTT,CASSPPGGPNTGELFF
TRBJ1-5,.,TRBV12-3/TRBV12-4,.,TGTGCCAGCAGCAAAAATAGCAATCAGCCCCAGCATTTT,CASSKNSNQPQHF
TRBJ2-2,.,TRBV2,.,TGTGCCACCCGTAGACAGGGACTAGCCGGGGAGCTGTTTTTT,CATRRQGLAGELFF
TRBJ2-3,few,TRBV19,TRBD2,TGTGCCAGTAGCCCCGGGACTAGCGGGATCGCGCAGTATTTT,CASSPGTSGIAQYF
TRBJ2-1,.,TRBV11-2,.,TGTGCCAGCAGCTTAGATCAAGGGGCTGAGCAGTTCTTC,CASSLDQGAEQFF
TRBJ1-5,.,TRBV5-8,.,TGTGCCAGCAGCTTGGCCCAGAATCAGCCCCAGCATTTT,CASSLAQNQPQHF
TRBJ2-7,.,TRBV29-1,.,TGCAGCGTAGCCCGCACAGGGAGCCGTTCCTACGAGCAGTACTTC,CSVARTGSRSYEQYF
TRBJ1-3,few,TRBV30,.,TGTGCCTGGAGTGGAGGGTCTGCCTACTCTGGAAACACCATATATTTT,CAWSGGSAYSGNTIYF
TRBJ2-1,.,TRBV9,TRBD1,TGTGCCAGCAGCGGCCGGGACAGCTCCAATGAGCAGTTCTTC,CASSGRDSSNEQFF
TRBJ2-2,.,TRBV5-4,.,TGTGCCAGCAGCTTACCATCGACAGGAACCGGGGAGCTGTTTTTT,CASSLPSTGTGELFF
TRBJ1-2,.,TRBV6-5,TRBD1,TGTGCCAGCAGTTCTCCGGGACAGGGGAACTATGGCTACACCTTC,CASSSPGQGNYGYTF
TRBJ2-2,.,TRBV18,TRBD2,TGTGCCAGCTCAACCAGACTAGCGGGAGATAGATACACCGGGGAGCTGTTTTTT,CASSTRLAGDRYTGELFF
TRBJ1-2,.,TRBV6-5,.,TGTGCCAGCAGTTCGAGGGTAGATGGCTACACCTTC,CASSSRVDGYTF
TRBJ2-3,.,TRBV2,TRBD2,TGTGCCAGCAGTGAAGAACTAGCGGCTAGCACAGATACGCAGTATTTT,CASSEELAASTDTQYF
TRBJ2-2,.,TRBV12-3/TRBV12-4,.,TGTGCCAGCTCAAACAAGAACACCGGGGAGCTGTTTTTT,CASSNKNTGELFF
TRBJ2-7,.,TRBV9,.,TGTGCCAGCAGCGTAGCGGGAGACTTCGAGCAGTACTTC,CASSVAGDFEQYF
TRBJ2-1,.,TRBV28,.,TGTGCCAGCAGTCCCACAGGGTTGAATGAGCAGTTCTTC,CASSPTGLNEQFF
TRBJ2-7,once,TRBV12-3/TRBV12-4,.,TGTGCCAGCAGTTTATGGCAGAACGAGCAGTACTTC,CASSLWQNEQYF
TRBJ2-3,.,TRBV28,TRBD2,TGTGCCAGCAGTCTCCCCTTTGCGGGAGGGCTTGGAGATACGCAGTATTTT,CASSLPFAGGLGDTQYF
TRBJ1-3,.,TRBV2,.,TGTGCCAGCTTCACCGGGGGAAACACCATATATTTT,CASFTGGNTIYF
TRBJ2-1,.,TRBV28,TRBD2,TGTGCCAGCAGTTTAACAGCGGGGGTTTCTCATGAGCAGTTCTTC,CASSLTAGVSHEQFF
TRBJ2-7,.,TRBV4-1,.,TGCGCCAGCAGCCATTATAACGGGGCCTACGAGCAGTACTTC,CASSHYNGAYEQYF
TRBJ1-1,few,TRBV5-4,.,TGTGCCAGCAGCGAAGGGGGAAATGAAGCTTTCTTT,CASSEGGNEAFF
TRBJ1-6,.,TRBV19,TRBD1,TGTGCCAGTAGTACTGGACAGGGGAGGTCACCCCTCCACTTT,CASSTGQGRSPLHF
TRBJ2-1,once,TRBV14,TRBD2,TGTGCCAGCAGCCAAACTAGCGGGACCTACAATGAGCAGTTCTTC,CASSQTSGTYNEQFF
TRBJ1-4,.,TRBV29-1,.,TGCAGCGTTGATGAGGGACACAATGAAAAACTGTTTTTT,CSVDEGHNEKLFF
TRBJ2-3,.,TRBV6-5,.,TGTGCCAGCATCTGGGGAGACACAGATACGCAGTATTTT,CASIWGDTDTQYF
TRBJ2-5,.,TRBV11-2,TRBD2,TGTGCCAGCAGCTTAGCGCCTAGCGGCCAAGAGACCCAGTACTTC,CASSLAPSGQETQYF
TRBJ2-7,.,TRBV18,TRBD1,TGTGCCAGCTCACCTGGGGGACAGCCCTACGAGCAGTACTTC,CASSPGGQPYEQYF
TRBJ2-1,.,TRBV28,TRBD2,TGTGCCAGTAGCGGGGGGGCCTACAATGAGCAGTTCTTC,CASSGGAYNEQFF
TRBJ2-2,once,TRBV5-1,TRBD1,TGCGCCAGCAGCCCGCAGGGGGTCAGGGAGCTGTTTTTT,CASSPQGVRELFF
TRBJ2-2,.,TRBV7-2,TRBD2,TGTGCCAGCAGCTTTCATGGGACTAGCGGGATCGCGAACACCGGGGAGCTGTTTTTT,CASSFHGTSGIANTGELFF
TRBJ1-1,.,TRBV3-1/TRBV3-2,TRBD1,TGTGCCAGCAGCCAAACCGGACAGGGACAAGCTTTCTTT,CASSQTGQGQAFF
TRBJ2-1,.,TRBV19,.,TGTGCCAGTACCGATCCAGGGAATGAGCAGTTCTTC,CASTDPGNEQFF
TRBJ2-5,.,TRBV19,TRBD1,TGTGCCAGTAGTATAGGGATCCGGACAGGGCAAGAGACCCAGTACTTC,CASSIGIRTGQETQYF
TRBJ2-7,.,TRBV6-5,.,TGTGCCAGCAGTGACTCCGGGACTGAAGAGCAGTACTTC,CASSDSGTEEQYF
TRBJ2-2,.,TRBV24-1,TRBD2,TGTGCCACCAGTGATTCCCGTCTGTGGCGGGAGACCGGGGAGCTGTTTTTT,CATSDSRLWRETGELFF